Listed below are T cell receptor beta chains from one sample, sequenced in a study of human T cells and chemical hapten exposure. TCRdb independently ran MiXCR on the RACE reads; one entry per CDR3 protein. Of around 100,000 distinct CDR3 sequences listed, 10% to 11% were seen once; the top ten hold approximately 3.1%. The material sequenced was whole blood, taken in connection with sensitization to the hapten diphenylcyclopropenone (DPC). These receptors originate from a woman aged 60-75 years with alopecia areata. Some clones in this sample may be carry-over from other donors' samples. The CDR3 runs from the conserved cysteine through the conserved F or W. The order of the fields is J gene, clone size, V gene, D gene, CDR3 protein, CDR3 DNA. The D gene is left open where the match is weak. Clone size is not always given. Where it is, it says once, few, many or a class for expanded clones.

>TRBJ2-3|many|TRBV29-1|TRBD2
CSAGRTDTQYF
TGCAGCGCCGGGAGGACAGATACGCAGTATTTT
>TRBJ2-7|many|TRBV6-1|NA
CASSDPSPGWHF
TGTGCCAGCAGTGACCCGAGCCCAGGGTGGCACTTC
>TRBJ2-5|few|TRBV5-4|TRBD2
CASSLGAGGIQETQYF
TGTGCCAGCAGCTTGGGCGCGGGGGGAATCCAAGAGACCCAGTACTTC
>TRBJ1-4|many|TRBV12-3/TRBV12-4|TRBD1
CASSSRDRGQEKLFF
TGTGCCAGCAGTTCCCGGGACAGGGGACAGGAAAAACTGTTTTTT
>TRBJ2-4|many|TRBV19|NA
CASSISARGAGLAKNIQYF
TGTGCCAGTAGTATTTCTGCGAGGGGGGCCGGACTAGCCAAAAACATTCAGTACTTC
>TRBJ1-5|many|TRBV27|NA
CASSLSAGYNQPQHF
TGTGCCAGCAGTTTATCCGCAGGTTATAATCAGCCCCAGCATTTT
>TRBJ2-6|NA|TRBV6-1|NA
CASSGLRGTGANVLTF
TGTGCCAGCAGCGGCCTCCGGGGGACTGGGGCCAACGTCCTGACTTTC
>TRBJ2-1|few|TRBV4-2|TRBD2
CASSQETSGGAGEQFF
TGTGCCAGCAGCCAAGAAACTAGCGGGGGGGCTGGTGAGCAGTTCTTC
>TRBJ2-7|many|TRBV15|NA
CATSRDGRGTYEQYF
TGTGCCACCAGCAGAGATGGCAGGGGCACCTACGAGCAGTACTTC
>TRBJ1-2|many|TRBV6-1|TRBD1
CASPRQGTVFSYGYTF
TGTGCCAGTCCCAGACAGGGGACGGTTTTTAGTTATGGCTACACCTTC
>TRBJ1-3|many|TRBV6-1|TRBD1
CASGTANSGNTIYF
TGTGCCAGCGGGACAGCAAACTCTGGAAACACCATATATTTT
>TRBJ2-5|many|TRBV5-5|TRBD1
CATAGTDQETQYF
TGTGCCACCGCCGGGACAGACCAAGAGACCCAGTACTTC
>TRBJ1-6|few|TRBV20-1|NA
CSASTRDISPLHF
TGCAGTGCTAGCACCAGGGACATTTCACCCCTCCACTTT
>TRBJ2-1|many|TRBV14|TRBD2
CASSRTSGGYNEQFF
TGTGCCAGCAGCCGGACTAGCGGGGGCTACAATGAGCAGTTCTTC
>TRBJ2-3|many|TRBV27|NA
CASSLYYQDTQYF
TGTGCCAGCAGTTTATATTATCAAGATACGCAGTATTTT
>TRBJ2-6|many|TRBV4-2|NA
CASSQVGQSSGANVLTF
TGTGCCAGCAGCCAAGTTGGACAGAGCTCTGGGGCCAACGTCCTGACTTTC
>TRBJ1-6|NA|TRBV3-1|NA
CASSQETTLPLHF
TGTGCCAGCAGCCAGGAAACAACACTCCCCCTCCACTTT
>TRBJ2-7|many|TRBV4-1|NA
CASSQPTSSYEQYF
TGCGCCAGCAGCCAACCTACTAGCTCCTACGAGCAGTACTTC
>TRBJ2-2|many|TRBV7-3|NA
CASSPSTGDTGELFF
TGTGCCAGCAGCCCCTCCACTGGGGACACCGGGGAGCTGTTTTTT
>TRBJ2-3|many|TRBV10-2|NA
CASSQQGQGTQYF
TGCGCCAGCAGCCAGCAGGGACAAGGTACGCAGTATTTT
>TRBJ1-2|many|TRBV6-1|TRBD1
CASSSGTAEYYGYTF
TGTGCCAGCAGTTCGGGGACAGCGGAATACTATGGCTACACCTTC
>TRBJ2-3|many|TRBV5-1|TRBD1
CASSPSGQVTDTQYF
TGCGCCAGCAGCCCATCCGGACAGGTTACAGATACGCAGTATTTT
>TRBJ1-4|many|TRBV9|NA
CASSATVDSATNEKLFF
TGTGCCAGCAGCGCGACGGTCGATTCTGCAACTAATGAAAAACTGTTTTTT
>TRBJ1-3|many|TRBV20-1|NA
CSASHGSGNTIYF
TGCAGTGCTAGCCACGGATCTGGAAACACCATATATTTT
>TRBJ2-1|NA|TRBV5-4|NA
CASSLASTSLSYNEQFF
TGTGCCAGCAGCTTGGCCTCTACTAGCTTATCCTACAATGAGCAGTTCTTC
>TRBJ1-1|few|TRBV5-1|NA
CASSWDDRLAFF
TGCGCCAGCAGCTGGGACGATCGGTTGGCTTTCTTT
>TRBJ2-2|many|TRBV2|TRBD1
CASSEYGQGAIGELFF
TGTGCCAGCAGTGAATATGGACAGGGGGCGATCGGGGAGCTGTTTTTT
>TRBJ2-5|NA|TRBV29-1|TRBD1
CSVETDRVPETQYF
TGCAGCGTTGAGACGGACAGGGTACCAGAGACCCAGTACTTC
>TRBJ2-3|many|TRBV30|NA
CAWSSRGTDTQYF
TGTGCCTGGAGTAGCCGGGGCACAGATACGCAGTATTTT
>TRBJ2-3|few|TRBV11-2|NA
CASSLRPDTQYF
TGTGCCAGCAGCTTAAGGCCAGATACGCAGTATTTT
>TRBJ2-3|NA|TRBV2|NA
CESSSSGGWTDTQYF
TGTGAGAGCAGTTCCTCGGGGGGCTGGACAGATACGCAGTATTTT
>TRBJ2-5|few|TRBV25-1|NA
CASSEARFNPAGWYTETQYF
TGTGCCAGCAGTGAAGCTCGTTTTAATCCCGCAGGGTGGTACACAGAGACCCAGTACTTC
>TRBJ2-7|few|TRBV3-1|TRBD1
CASSQDMAGGDEQYF
TGTGCCAGCAGCCAAGATATGGCAGGGGGCGACGAGCAGTACTTC
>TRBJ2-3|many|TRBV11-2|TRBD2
CASSSLGLAGGLGTQYF
TGTGCCAGCAGCTCCCTTGGACTAGCGGGGGGGCTTGGTACGCAGTATTTT
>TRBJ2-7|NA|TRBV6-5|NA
CASSYSNPRQYEQYF
TGTGCCAGCAGTTACTCGAACCCCCGACAGTACGAGCAGTACTTC